These T cell receptor beta chains were read from a single sample in a study of blood T cell repertoires in COVID-19. TCRdb keeps only in-frame clones here, not all; method: immunoSEQ multiplex PCR. The data show approximately 120,000 clones, 84% seen once. Sequenced sample: peripheral blood. Receptors originate from a woman aged 80 or older with active or convalescent COVID-19. The CDR3 runs from the conserved cysteine through the conserved F or W. The order of the fields is D gene, V gene, clone size, J gene, CDR3 protein, CDR3 DNA. A D gene is named only where the DNA matches it firmly. The size field is filled for only some rows; it gives once, few, many or a size class.

.	TRBV5-1	.	TRBJ1-4	CASSLEGRANEKLFF	TGCGCCAGCAGCTTGGAAGGGAGGGCTAATGAAAAACTGTTTTTT
.	TRBV7-9	.	TRBJ1-1	CASSLIRRDKNTEAFF	TGTGCCAGCAGCCTCATCCGAAGGGACAAGAACACTGAAGCTTTCTTT
.	TRBV6-1	.	TRBJ1-6	CASSEGWQGFAPLHF	TGTGCCAGCAGTGAAGGATGGCAGGGCTTTGCACCCCTCCACTTT
TRBD1	TRBV10-2	.	TRBJ1-2	CASRGQGDYGYTF	TGCGCCAGCAGAGGACAGGGGGACTATGGCTACACCTTC
TRBD2	TRBV19	.	TRBJ2-3	CASSIGRSGRGDTQYF	TGTGCCAGTAGTATAGGTCGTAGCGGGAGGGGAGATACGCAGTATTTT
.	TRBV12-3/TRBV12-4	.	TRBJ1-2	CASRSLNYGYTF	TGTGCCAGCAGGTCCTTAAACTATGGCTACACCTTC
TRBD1	TRBV4-1	.	TRBJ1-3	CASSPGTVPGNTIYF	TGCGCCAGCAGCCCTGGGACAGTCCCTGGAAACACCATATATTTT
.	TRBV5-4	once	TRBJ2-5	CASSYQGLGETQYF	TGTGCCAGCAGCTACCAGGGGTTGGGGGAGACCCAGTACTTC
.	TRBV5-1	.	TRBJ1-4	CASSLGQGSEKLFF	TGCGCCAGCAGCTTGGGACAAGGGAGTGAAAAACTGTTTTTT
TRBD2	TRBV4-2	.	TRBJ2-1	CASSPGLAGRAGVEQFF	TGTGCCAGCAGCCCGGGACTAGCGGGGAGAGCCGGGGTTGAGCAGTTCTTC
.	TRBV6-5	once	TRBJ2-1	CASLPANSYNEQFF	TGTGCCAGCTTGCCAGCGAACTCCTACAATGAGCAGTTCTTC
TRBD2	TRBV6-4	few	TRBJ2-1	CASSQLASSYNEQFF	TGTGCCAGCAGTCAACTAGCGAGCTCCTACAATGAGCAGTTCTTC
.	TRBV10-3	once	TRBJ2-2	CAISGPQVAGELFF	TGTGCCATCAGTGGACCCCAGGTCGCCGGGGAGCTGTTTTTT
.	TRBV4-1	once	TRBJ2-3	CASSQSLDTQYF	TGCGCCAGCAGCCAATCTCTAGATACGCAGTATTTT
.	TRBV5-1	.	TRBJ2-5	CASSLPPLSVQETQYF	TGCGCCAGCAGCCTACCACCCCTTAGCGTCCAAGAGACCCAGTACTTC
.	TRBV6-5	.	TRBJ1-1	CASSGIMNTEAFF	TGTGCCAGCAGCGGGATTATGAACACTGAAGCTTTCTTT
.	TRBV6-4	.	TRBJ2-7	CASTFLTDCYEQYF	TGTGCCAGCACCTTTTTGACAGACTGCTACGAGCAGTACTTC
TRBD1	TRBV5-1	.	TRBJ1-5	CASSLQGIAGNQPQHF	TGCGCCAGCAGCTTACAGGGGATTGCGGGGAATCAGCCCCAGCATTTT
TRBD2	TRBV5-1	.	TRBJ2-3	CASSSLAGGADTQYF	TGCGCCAGCAGCTCCCTAGCGGGAGGCGCCGATACGCAGTATTTT
.	TRBV3-1/TRBV3-2	.	TRBJ1-5	CASSWSRYAMVQPQHF	TGTGCCAGCAGCTGGTCCCGGTACGCAATGGTTCAGCCCCAGCATTTT
TRBD2	TRBV27	.	TRBJ2-7	CASSLPTSGRASLYEQYF	TGTGCCAGCAGTTTACCCACTAGCGGGAGGGCCTCCCTTTACGAGCAGTACTTC
TRBD2	TRBV7-9	.	TRBJ2-2	CATKLAGPEGAGELFF	TGTGCCACCAAACTAGCGGGACCCGAGGGTGCCGGGGAGCTGTTTTTT
TRBD2	TRBV7-8	.	TRBJ2-1	CASSLAGGSGVGSYNEQFF	TGTGCCAGCAGCTTAGCGGGCGGGAGTGGTGTCGGCTCCTACAATGAGCAGTTCTTC
.	TRBV18	.	TRBJ2-2	CASSPPFVTGNTGELFF	TGTGCCAGCTCACCACCTTTTGTAACAGGGAACACCGGGGAGCTGTTTTTT
.	TRBV5-1	.	TRBJ1-4	CASSPRQYNEKLFF	TGCGCCAGCAGCCCTCGACAGTATAATGAAAAACTGTTTTTT
.	TRBV2	once	TRBJ2-5	CASSGKTGAIEETQYF	TGTGCCAGCAGTGGAAAGACGGGAGCCATAGAAGAGACCCAGTACTTC
TRBD1	TRBV19	.	TRBJ1-2	CASSIDRDRGLGYTF	TGTGCCAGTAGTATAGACCGGGACAGGGGGCTTGGCTACACCTTC
TRBD1	TRBV23-1	.	TRBJ1-6	CASSQSKDRGYNSPLHF	TGCGCCAGCAGTCAATCTAAGGACAGGGGTTATAATTCACCCCTCCACTTT
.	TRBV30	.	TRBJ1-1	CAWSGALNTEAFF	TGTGCCTGGAGTGGAGCCTTGAACACTGAAGCTTTCTTT
TRBD2	TRBV5-1	.	TRBJ2-3	CASSLQRGGTDTQYF	TGCGCCAGCAGCTTGCAGCGGGGCGGCACAGATACGCAGTATTTT
.	TRBV28	.	TRBJ1-2	CASSHDSEFRGYTF	TGTGCCAGCAGTCACGACAGCGAGTTCAGAGGCTACACCTTC
TRBD2	TRBV27	.	TRBJ2-7	CASSLAGGYEQYF	TGTGCCAGCAGTTTAGCGGGAGGTTACGAGCAGTACTTC
TRBD2	TRBV9	.	TRBJ2-5	CASSVGPAGEQETQYF	TGTGCCAGCAGCGTAGGTCCAGCGGGAGAGCAAGAGACCCAGTACTTC
TRBD1	TRBV19	.	TRBJ2-5	CASSTSGQGGETQYF	TGTGCCAGTAGTACATCGGGACAGGGTGGAGAGACCCAGTACTTC
.	TRBV24-1	.	TRBJ1-1	CATSDSTTGNTEAFF	TGTGCCACCAGTGATTCGACGACGGGTAACACTGAAGCTTTCTTT
.	TRBV2	.	TRBJ1-5	CASSDPYSNQPQHF	TGTGCCAGCAGTGATCCCTATAGCAATCAGCCCCAGCATTTT
.	TRBV28	many	TRBJ1-5	CANSRGGRDSNQPQHF	TGTGCCAACTCCCGCGGAGGGCGGGATAGCAATCAGCCCCAGCATTTT
TRBD1	TRBV28	.	TRBJ1-6	CASSSAKLRDRGSGSPLHF	TGTGCCAGCAGTTCGGCAAAACTCCGGGACAGGGGAAGTGGTTCACCCCTCCACTTT
.	TRBV28	.	TRBJ1-3	CASSRGKTTSGNTIYF	TGTGCCAGCAGCCGAGGGAAAACTACCTCTGGAAACACCATATATTTT
TRBD1	TRBV4-2	few	TRBJ2-7	CASSHSGTGPYEQYF	TGTGCCAGCAGCCACAGCGGGACAGGGCCCTACGAGCAGTACTTC
.	TRBV3-1/TRBV3-2	.	TRBJ2-3	CASSQRETDTQYF	TGTGCCAGCAGCCAACGAGAGACAGATACGCAGTATTTT
.	TRBV28	.	TRBJ2-6	CASMRVAAGANVLTF	TGTGCCAGCATGAGGGTGGCTGCTGGGGCCAACGTCCTGACTTTC
TRBD1	TRBV11-1	.	TRBJ2-5	CASSYGTAQETQYF	TGTGCCAGCAGCTATGGGACAGCCCAAGAGACCCAGTACTTC
TRBD2	TRBV5-1	once	TRBJ2-5	CASSLRTSGSRETQYF	TGCGCCAGCTCCCTGAGGACTAGCGGCAGCCGGGAGACCCAGTACTTC
TRBD2	TRBV12-3/TRBV12-4	once	TRBJ2-7	CASRLAGLYEQYF	TGTGCCAGCAGACTAGCGGGACTTTACGAGCAGTACTTC
TRBD2	TRBV20-1	.	TRBJ2-3	CSASIAGGDTQYF	TGCAGTGCTAGTATAGCGGGAGGGGATACGCAGTATTTT
TRBD2	TRBV27	.	TRBJ2-7	CASSLTSGSYEQYF	TGTGCCAGCAGTTTGACTAGCGGGAGCTACGAGCAGTACTTC
TRBD1	TRBV2	.	TRBJ1-5	CASKTDRVNQPQHF	TGTGCCAGCAAAACGGACAGGGTCAATCAGCCCCAGCATTTT
.	TRBV3-1/TRBV3-2	.	TRBJ2-5	CASSPQQTREETQYF	TGTGCCAGCAGCCCGCAGCAGACTAGGGAAGAGACCCAGTACTTC
.	TRBV5-1	.	TRBJ1-6	CASSLVTSGEAPLHF	TGCGCCAGCAGCTTGGTGACGTCGGGGGAAGCACCCCTCCACTTT
TRBD2	TRBV19	once	TRBJ2-1	CASIVGNGRGEQFF	TGTGCCAGTATCGTGGGGAATGGGAGGGGTGAGCAGTTCTTC
TRBD2	TRBV3-1/TRBV3-2	few	TRBJ2-7	CASSHSSGRASEQYF	TGTGCCAGCAGCCATTCTAGCGGGAGGGCATCAGAGCAGTACTTC
.	TRBV28	once	TRBJ1-5	CASSSGQQPQHF	TGTGCCAGCAGTTCGGGTCAGCAGCCCCAGCATTTT
TRBD2	TRBV10-2	.	TRBJ2-7	CASIVTGTSVIHEQYF	TGCGCCAGCATTGTGACCGGGACTAGTGTTATCCACGAGCAGTACTTC